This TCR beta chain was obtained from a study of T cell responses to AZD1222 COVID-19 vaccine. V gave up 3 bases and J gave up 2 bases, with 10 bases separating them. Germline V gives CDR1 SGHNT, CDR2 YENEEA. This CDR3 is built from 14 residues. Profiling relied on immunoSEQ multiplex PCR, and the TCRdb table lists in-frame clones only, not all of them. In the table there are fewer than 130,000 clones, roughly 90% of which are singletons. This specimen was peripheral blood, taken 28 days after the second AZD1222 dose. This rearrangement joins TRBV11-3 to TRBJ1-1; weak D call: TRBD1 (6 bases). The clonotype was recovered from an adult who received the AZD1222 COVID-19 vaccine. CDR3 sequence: CASSFRTANTEAFF. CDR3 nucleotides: TGTGCCAGCAGCTTCCGGACAGCCAACACTGAAGCTTTCTTT.